The clone carrying this TCR beta chain was counted between two and nine times. TRB was amplified from about 240-490 ng of blood genomic DNA. This entry is derived from a study of T and B cells in COVID-19 patients. CDR1 and CDR2 (germline): MNHEY, SVGEGT. The CDR3 runs 12 residues. The V and J ends lost 5 bases and 4 bases respectively, with 7 bases between them. BIOMED2 TRB-A/B primer pools were used in multiplex TRB PCR. TCRdb itself ran the multiplex PCR reads through MiXCR, one entry per CDR3 protein. The profile shows about 1,600 distinct CDR3 sequences, 25% to 35% of them singletons. The gene calls are TRBV6-2 or TRBV6-3 and TRBJ2-3; D is uncertain. Sequencing was done on a sample of blood. The receptor was derived from a human donor with active COVID-19. The CDR3 sequence is CASSRQADTQYF. The CDR3 nucleotides read TGTGCCAGCAGTCGGCAAGCAGATACGCAGTATTTT.